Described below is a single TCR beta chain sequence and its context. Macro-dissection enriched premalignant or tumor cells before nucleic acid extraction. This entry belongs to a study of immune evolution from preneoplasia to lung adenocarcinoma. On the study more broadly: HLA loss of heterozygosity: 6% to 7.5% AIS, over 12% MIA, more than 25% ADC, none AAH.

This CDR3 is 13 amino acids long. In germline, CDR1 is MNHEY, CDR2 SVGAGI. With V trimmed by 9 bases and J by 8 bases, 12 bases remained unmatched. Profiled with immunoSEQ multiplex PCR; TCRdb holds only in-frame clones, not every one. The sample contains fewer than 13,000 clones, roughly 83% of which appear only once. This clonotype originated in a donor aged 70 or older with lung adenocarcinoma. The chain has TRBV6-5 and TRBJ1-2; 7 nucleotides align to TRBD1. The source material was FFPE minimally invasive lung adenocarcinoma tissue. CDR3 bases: TGTGCCAGTACTGCGGGGACAGTCCAGGGCTACACCTTC. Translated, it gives CASTAGTVQGYTF.